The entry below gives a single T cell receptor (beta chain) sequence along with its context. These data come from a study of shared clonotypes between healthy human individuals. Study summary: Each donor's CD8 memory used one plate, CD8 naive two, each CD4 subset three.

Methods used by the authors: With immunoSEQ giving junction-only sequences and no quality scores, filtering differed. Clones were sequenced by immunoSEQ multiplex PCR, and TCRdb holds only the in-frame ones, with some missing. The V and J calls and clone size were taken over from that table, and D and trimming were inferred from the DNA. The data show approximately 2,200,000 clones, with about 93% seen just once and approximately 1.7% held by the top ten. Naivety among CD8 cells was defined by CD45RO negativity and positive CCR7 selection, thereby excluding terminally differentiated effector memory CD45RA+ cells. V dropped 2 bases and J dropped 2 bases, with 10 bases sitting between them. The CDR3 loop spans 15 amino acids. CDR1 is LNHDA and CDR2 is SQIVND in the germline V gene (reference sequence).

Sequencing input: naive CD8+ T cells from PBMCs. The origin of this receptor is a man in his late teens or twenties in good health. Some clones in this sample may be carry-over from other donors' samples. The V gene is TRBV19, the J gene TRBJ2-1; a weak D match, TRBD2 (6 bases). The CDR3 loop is CASSITSRPYNEQFF. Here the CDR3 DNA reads TGTGCCAGTAGTATAACTAGCCGACCCTACAATGAGCAGTTCTTC.